This T cell receptor (beta chain) emerged from a study of blood T cell repertoires in COVID-19. Original data processing: Reference gene primer amplification yielded estimated nucleated cell counts. TCRdb keeps only in-frame clones here, not all; method: immunoSEQ multiplex PCR. D and trimming come from the DNA, and the V and J calls and clone size come from that table. The repertoire holds roughly 340,000 clones, with around 87% as singletons. Trimming took 7 bases from V and 4 from J; bases not matched to a gene: 16. Germline loops: CDR1 LNHDA, CDR2 SQIVND (reference sequence). There are 17 residues in the CDR3.

The chain recombines TRBV19 with TRBJ1-5; 7 bases are shared with TRBD1. This TCR was recovered from a man aged 35 to 55 in a cohort exposed to, infected with or recovered from COVID-19 (not recorded which). What was sequenced was PBMCs or T cells enriched from blood (not recorded which). In DNA, the CDR3 is TGTGCCAGTACCGACCTCCGACAGGGACGATCTAATCAGCCCCAGCATTTT. Amino acid sequence: CASTDLRQGRSNQPQHF.